Below are 20 T cell receptor beta chains sequenced from a single sample in a study of tumor and adjacent non-tumor tissue in lung cancer. TCRbeta libraries were built with three rounds of nested PCR, modified from ARM-PCR. From the multiplex PCR reads, TCRdb called clonotypes with MiXCR, one entry per CDR3 protein. The sample yields about 76,000 distinct CDR3 sequences, around 80% seen once. No cell sorting was done before RNA was extracted from the tissue. More than 3 cm separated this lung sample from the edge of the tumor. Sample: distant non-tumor lung tissue. The receptors stem from a man aged 55 to 69 with non-small cell lung cancer.

Details on this clonotype: At one end, the junction sequence differs from germline, possibly due to a read error. The V and J genes are TRBV20-1 and TRBJ2-2, with a weak D call TRBD1 (5 bases). Germline CDR1 is DFQATT and CDR2 is SNEGSKA (reference sequence). This CDR3 comprises 16 residues. The CDR3 loop reads CSARDPAGMATRELFF. The CDR3 region has the DNA TGCAGTGCTAGAGACCCAGCAGGGATGGCCACCAGGGAGCTGTTTTTT.

This clonotype came up many times. The rearrangement links TRBV7-8 to TRBJ2-1; D may match TRBD1 or TRBD2 (5 bases each). Germline assignment: CDR1 SGHVS and CDR2 FQNEAQ. There are 13 residues in the CDR3. Trimming took off 4 bases at V and 3 bases at J, with 7 bases between the two ends. Here the CDR3 DNA reads TGTGCCAGCAGCTGGGGGAACTACAATGAGCAGTTCTTC. This encodes CASSWGNYNEQFF.

Remarks on this clonotype: Mismatch with germline at one junction end may stem from a read error. The genes are TRBV20-1 and TRBJ2-1, with D perhaps matching TRBD1 (5 bases). This CDR3 region has 15 residues. Germline V CDR1 and CDR2: DFQATT, SNEGSKA (reference sequence). CDR3 sequence reads: CNADSAVGPWNEQLF. The CDR3 coding sequence is TGCAATGCTGACTCTGCGGTGGGGCCGTGGAATGAGCAGTTATTC.

With respect to this clonotype: At one boundary the junction diverges from the germline segment, which might be a read error. The rearrangement links TRBV20-1 to TRBJ2-3, with D possibly TRBD2 on 6 matching bases. Germline V CDR1 and CDR2: DFQATT, SNEGSKA (reference sequence). The CDR3 extends over 15 amino acids. The CDR3 is CNAEPRDSSTDTQYF. CDR3 in DNA: TGCAATGCTGAGCCGCGGGACTCAAGCACGGATACGCAGTATTTT.

This clonotype was found once. This sequence joins TRBV6-2 or TRBV6-3 and TRBJ2-4; D not certain. Germline-derived CDR1 and CDR2 are MNHEY and SVGEGT. The CDR3 has 17 residues. V was pared by 8 bases and J by 6 bases, with 26 bases between. The CDR3: CASCCSMAGGTLNIQYF. In DNA form, the CDR3 reads TGTGCCAGCTGTTGCTCGATGGCAGGTGGTACGTTAAACATTCAGTACTTC.

Of note for this clonotype: One end of the junction fails to match germline, which may point to a read error. The chain has TRBV4-3 and TRBJ2-7; the match to TRBD2 covers 7 bases. Per germline, CDR1 LGHNA and CDR2 YSLEER. This CDR3 comprises 15 residues. CDR3 sequence reads: CASSQELAPSHEHYF. Here the CDR3 DNA reads TGCGCCAGTAGCCAAGAACTAGCGCCTTCCCACGAGCATTACTTC.

This chain joins TRBV18 and TRBJ2-7, with D possibly matching TRBD2 (5 bases). The CDR3 spans 12 residues. The germline CDR1 and CDR2 sequences are KGHSH and LQKENI. V was trimmed by 2 bases and J by 6 bases, leaving 8 bases between them. The CDR3 sequence is CASSPGRGEQYF. The CDR3 DNA reads TGTGCCAGCTCACCAGGACGGGGCGAGCAGTACTTC.

Regarding this clonotype: At one boundary the junction diverges from the germline segment, which might be a read error. J is TRBJ2-3 and V is TRBV6-1, with TRBD2 matching over 11 bases. CDR1 is MNHNS, CDR2 SASEGT, per germline. This CDR3 spans 16 amino acids. Here the CDR3 reads CPSTGLAGGLTDTHYF. DNA for the CDR3: TGTCCCAGCACTGGACTAGCGGGTGGCCTCACAGATACGCATTATTTT.

Concerning this clonotype: A single base separates this from a much larger clone, so it may be a read error. The chain recombines TRBV20-1 with TRBJ2-7, with 7 bases fitting TRBD2. CDR3 length: 14 residues. CDR1 and CDR2 (germline): DFQATT, SNEGSKA (reference sequence). The DNA of the CDR3 is TGCAGTGCTCGTGTTGGGACTATGCTCTACGTGCAGTACTTC. Protein product: CSARVGTMLYVQYF.

As concerns this clonotype: Without the conserved terminal phenylalanine or tryptophan, this CDR3 likely stems from a read error. The chain employs TRBV20-1 and TRBJ2-2, with no clear D. V dropped 5 bases and J dropped 4 bases, with 14 bases sitting between them. CDR3 size: 14 residues. Germline lookup yields CDR1 DFQATT and CDR2 SNEGSKA (reference sequence). For the CDR3, the DNA is TGCAGTGCTGGCCGGTGGGGTAGCACCGGGGAGCTGTTTCTT. Amino acid sequence: CSAGRWGSTGELFL.

This clonotype was detected only once. The CDR3 end shows no conserved phenylalanine or tryptophan, and so a read error is likely. This chain uses TRBV20-1 with TRBJ2-5, with 16 bases lining up with TRBD2. V shed 6 bases and J 6 bases; nucleotides not matched to a gene: 7. Germline V gene lookup returns CDR1 DFQATT and CDR2 SNEGSKA (reference sequence). This CDR3 is 15 amino acids long. The CDR3 DNA reads TGCAGTGCCCTGACGGGACTAGCGGGAGGGAAGACCCAGTACTTA. This codes for CSALTGLAGGKTQYL.

The chain joins TRBV11-1 to TRBJ2-3; D not resolved. This CDR3 has 12 residues. V was trimmed by 11 bases and J by 6 bases, leaving 15 bases between them. CDR1 and CDR2 from the germline V gene are SGHAT and FQDESV (reference sequence). Here the CDR3 DNA reads TGTGCCGGCTGCTTATCGTACGATACGCAGTATTTT. Translating it yields CAGCLSYDTQYF.

To note about this clonotype: This could be a read error, since a much larger clone is one nucleotide away. This sequence joins TRBV4-2 and TRBJ2-5, with 10 nucleotides matching TRBD2. In germline, CDR1 is LGHNA, CDR2 YNFKEQ. The CDR3 is made up of 15 amino acids. In nucleotides, the CDR3 is TGTGCCAGCAGCTCGGGGACTAGCGACCAGGAGACCCAGTACTTC. This sequence encodes CASSSGTSDQETQYF.

This clonotype appeared a single time. Relative to the germline gene, one junction end is altered; a read error may explain this. V and J are TRBV4-1 and TRBJ2-7; 9 bases match TRBD1. The CDR3 extends over 18 amino acids. Germline CDR1 and CDR2: MGHRA and YSYEKL. The CDR3 loop is CASSLERTGTGSGNEQYF. CDR3 bases: TGCGCCAGCAGCCTAGAACGTACCGGGACAGGGTCTGGGAACGAGCAGTATTTC.

This clonotype has a single count. The chain couples TRBV11-2 to TRBJ2-3; 8 nucleotides line up with TRBD2. CDR1 and CDR2 (germline): SGHAT, FQNNGV. V trimming: 11 bases; J trimming: 1 base; junction bases outside the gene matches: 23. The CDR3 has 19 amino acids. CDR3 loop: CAGIDSGTRGARGTDTQYF. The CDR3 DNA reads as TGTGCCGGCATCGATAGCGGGACTAGGGGCGCTAGGGGCACAGATACGCAGTATTTT.

The chain joins TRBV11-2 to TRBJ2-7; D unclear. This CDR3 is built from 15 residues. Trimming took 5 bases from V and 7 from J, leaving 21 bases between them. Germline CDR1 SGHAT, CDR2 FQNNGV. The CDR3 is CASSQDMSPHYEQYF. The CDR3 DNA sequence: TGTGCCAGCAGCCAAGACATGTCCCCCCACTATGAGCAGTACTTC. The full variable domain, rest sourced from reference TRBV11-2 and TRBJ2-7, is EAGVAQSPRYKIIEKRQSVAFWCNPISGHATLYWYQQILGQGPKLLIQFQNNGVVDDSQLPKDRFSAERLKGVDSTLKIQPAKLEDSAVYLCASSQDMSPHYEQYFGPGTRLTVT.

Turning to this clonotype: At one boundary the junction diverges from the germline segment, which might be a read error. V is TRBV11-2 and J is TRBJ1-2, with 9 bases identical to TRBD1. Per the germline V gene, CDR1 is SGHAT and CDR2 is FQNNGV. The CDR3 is 17 amino acids. The CDR3 DNA reads TGTGCAAGCAGCCCCGCGGCGGGACAGGGCTTCAACTATGACTACACCTTC. Protein: CASSPAAGQGFNYDYTF.

About this clonotype: The junction and the germline gene differ at one end; a read error may be behind it. The chain carries TRBV11-3 and TRBJ2-1; 12 bases line up with TRBD2. Germline V gene sequence: CDR1 SGHNT, CDR2 YENEEA. There are 20 residues in the CDR3. CDR3: CASNLHPGTSGPSSYNEQFF. In nucleotides, the CDR3 is TGTGCCAGCAACTTACACCCCGGGACTAGCGGGCCAAGCTCCTACAATGAGCAGTTCTTC.

Regarding this clonotype: One end of the junction varies from germline; a read error may be responsible. The genes are TRBV12-3 or TRBV12-4 and TRBJ2-5; either TRBD1 or TRBD2 may fit D (6 bases each). The CDR3 length is 14 residues. The CDR3 spells CTSGQGGGSETKYF. In DNA form, the CDR3 reads TGTACCAGCGGCCAAGGAGGGGGTAGTGAGACCAAGTACTTC.

CDR3: CASSLASTGYEQYF. The DNA for the CDR3 is TGTGCCAGCAGCTTAGCCAGTACGGGCTACGAGCAGTACTTC. The chain recombines TRBV7-2 with TRBJ2-7; D gene uncertain. This CDR3 region has 14 residues. Trimming left V 0 bases short and J 3 bases short, with 9 bases between. The V gene's germline CDR1 is SGHTA and CDR2 FQGNSA.